Shown below are 16 T cell receptor beta chains from a single sample sequenced in a study of cytomegalovirus exposure and HLA in healthy donors. The PCR employed 60 Vbeta primers together with 13 Jbeta primers. Repertoires were generated with immunoSEQ multiplex PCR, while TCRdb's copy carries only in-frame clones and drops some. The sample contains 95,000 to 150,000 clones, 60% to 85% of which appear only once. The sequenced material came from PBMCs. The receptors shown here come from a woman aged 40-49 years in good health and CMV-seropositive.

This sequence joins TRBV30 and TRBJ2-7; D is ambiguous. The CDR3 spans 12 residues. Germline CDR1 GTSNPN, CDR2 SVGIG (reference sequence). V was pared by 5 bases and J by 0 bases, with 8 bases between. The CDR3 is CAWESGSYEQYF. As DNA, the CDR3 is TGTGCCTGGGAGTCAGGCTCCTACGAGCAGTACTTC.

Regarding this clone: An end of the junction differs from the germline gene, which may be a read error. The rearrangement uses TRBV27 and TRBJ2-1, with 10 bases aligning to TRBD2. This CDR3 contains 12 residues. Germline V gene sequence: CDR1 MNHEY, CDR2 SMNVEV (reference sequence). The CDR3 bases are TGTGCCAGCAGTGTACTAGCGGGGCCTTGGATCTTC. It codes for CASSVLAGPWIF.

The J gene is TRBJ1-6, the V gene TRBV5-4; 7 bases map to TRBD1. J gave up 7 bases and V 4 bases, and 8 bases lay outside the gene matches. In germline, CDR1 is SGHNT, CDR2 YYREEE (reference sequence). This CDR3 is built from 15 residues. CDR3 coding DNA: TGTGCCAGCAGCCCACCTCCGGGACAGAATTCACCCCTCCACTTT. Protein product: CASSPPPGQNSPLHF.

V usage is TRBV7-2 and J usage is TRBJ2-1; 13 bases are a match to TRBD2. V gave up 1 base and J gave up 8 bases; unmatched junction bases: 5. Germline CDR1 and CDR2: SGHTA and FQGNSA. The CDR3 contains 16 residues. The CDR3 loop is CASSLVGTSGKDEQFF. The DNA for the CDR3 is TGTGCCAGCAGCTTAGTGGGGACTAGCGGGAAGGATGAGCAGTTCTTC.

V gene TRBV5-1 combines with J gene TRBJ2-3, with D maybe TRBD1 (5 bases). The CDR3 covers 16 residues. Per germline, CDR1 SGHRS and CDR2 YFSETQ. Trimming pared 0 bases from V and 6 bases from J, leaving 17 bases between. The chain's CDR3 is CASSLVGVAARDTQYF. The DNA of the CDR3 is TGCGCCAGCAGCTTGGTAGGGGTAGCAGCGCGGGATACGCAGTATTTT.

The rearrangement uses TRBV18 and TRBJ2-5, with TRBD2 matching over 9 bases. Trimming cost V 3 bases and J 4 bases; bases outside gene matches: 3. Germline V CDR1 and CDR2: KGHSH, LQKENI. The CDR3 extends over 14 amino acids. The CDR3 coding sequence is TGTGCCAGCTCACCGGGACTAGCTAGAGAGACCCAGTACTTC. Encoded protein: CASSPGLARETQYF.

The CDR3 DNA sequence: TGTGCCAGCAGCCCCGGACTAGCGGACTACCAAGAGACCCAGTACTTC. Translating gives CASSPGLADYQETQYF. The chain combines TRBV9 with TRBJ2-5; 10 bases agree with TRBD2. V lost 4 bases and J lost 0; bases outside the gene matches: 6. Germline loops: CDR1 SGDLS, CDR2 YYNGEE. CDR3 length: 16 amino acids.

V usage is TRBV19 and J usage is TRBJ1-2; a possible D gene is TRBD1 (6 bases). The length of the CDR3 is 15 residues. The V end was cut by 0 bases, the J end by 4 bases, with 12 bases between. Germline lookup yields CDR1 LNHDA and CDR2 SQIVND (reference sequence). In nucleotides, the CDR3 is TGTGCCAGTAGTATAGATGCCGGGACAATCTATGGCTACACCTTC. It translates to CASSIDAGTIYGYTF.

This clone appeared a single time. V gene TRBV19 combines with J gene TRBJ1-6; a weak D match, TRBD1 (6 bases). Germline V gene sequence: CDR1 LNHDA, CDR2 SQIVND (reference sequence). The V end was cut by 1 base, the J end by 5 bases, with 6 bases between. The CDR3 contains 14 residues. The CDR3: CASSIGTDNSPLHF. The CDR3 nucleotides read TGTGCCAGTAGTATAGGGACAGATAATTCACCCCTCCACTTT.

The rearrangement uses TRBV12-5 and TRBJ2-1; 8 bases are shared with TRBD2. Trimming removed 7 bases from V and 9 bases from J; junction bases left unmatched: 11. Germline V CDR1 and CDR2: LGHNT, FRNRAP. The CDR3 is 14 residues long. DNA for the CDR3: TGTGCTAGTGCCACTAGCGGAGGAGGGGGTGAGCAGTTCTTC. Translated, it gives CASATSGGGGEQFF.

CDR3 in DNA: TGCAGCGTCGTGGACAGGTTCTATGGCTACACCTTC. This translates into CSVVDRFYGYTF. V usage is TRBV29-1 and J usage is TRBJ1-2; 7 positions match TRBD1. With 6 bases clipped from V and 4 bases from J, the junction kept 5 bases outside the gene matches. CDR1 and CDR2 (germline): SQVTM, ANQGSEA. This CDR3 spans 12 amino acids.

J is TRBJ2-1 and V is TRBV11-1; D gene uncertain. The CDR3 extends over 14 amino acids. CDR1 is SGHAT, CDR2 FQDESV, per germline (reference sequence). Trimming left V 4 bases short and J 8 bases short, with 15 bases between. The CDR3 loop reads CASSSPVAIDEQFF. The CDR3 DNA reads TGTGCCAGCAGCTCACCCGTGGCCATCGATGAGCAGTTCTTC.

This chain links TRBV7-2 with TRBJ2-1; TRBD1 aligns across 10 bases. In germline, CDR1 is SGHTA, CDR2 FQGNSA. J was trimmed by 3 bases and V by 3 bases; bases with no gene match: 2. This CDR3 spans 15 amino acids. CDR3 sequence (DNA): TGTGCCAGCAGCTTTGACAGGGGGCTCTACAATGAGCAGTTCTTC. Its protein product is CASSFDRGLYNEQFF.

The chain carries TRBV30 and TRBJ2-7; tentative D call: TRBD1 (6 bases). Trimming pared 0 bases from V and 4 bases from J, leaving 13 bases between. The CDR3 is made up of 14 amino acids. Looked up from germline, CDR1 is GTSNPN and CDR2 is SVGIG (reference sequence). CDR3 in DNA: TGTGCCTGGAGTGTACAGGGTCCGGGGTACGAGCAGTACTTC. Translated, it gives CAWSVQGPGYEQYF.

This sequence joins TRBV5-6 and TRBJ2-1, with TRBD2 matching over 11 bases. This CDR3 is 16 amino acids long. Germline-derived CDR1 and CDR2 are SGHDT and YYEEEE. Unmatched junction bases numbered 8, after V lost 0 bases and J lost 9 bases. In nucleotides, the CDR3 is TGTGCCAGCAGCTTGGTAGCGGGAGGGCCTCGGGGTGAGCAGTTCTTC. Translation: CASSLVAGGPRGEQFF.

This sequence joins TRBV5-8 and TRBJ1-1, with 7 nucleotides matching TRBD1. The trim removed 0 bases at V and 2 bases at J, leaving 13 bases unmatched. Germline CDR1 is SGHTS and CDR2 is YDEGEE. The CDR3 is 18 amino acids. In nucleotides, the CDR3 is TGTGCCAGCAGCTTGGGACAGGGAAGGCCGATCTCAAACACTGAAGCTTTCTTT. This codes for CASSLGQGRPISNTEAFF. The variable domain in full, with the rest retrieved from reference TRBV5-8 and TRBJ1-1, is EAGVTQSPTHLIKTRGQQATLRCSPISGHTSVYWYQQALGLGLQFLLWYDEGEERNRGNFPPRFSGRQFPNYSSELNVNALELEDSALYLCASSLGQGRPISNTEAFFGQGTRLTVV.